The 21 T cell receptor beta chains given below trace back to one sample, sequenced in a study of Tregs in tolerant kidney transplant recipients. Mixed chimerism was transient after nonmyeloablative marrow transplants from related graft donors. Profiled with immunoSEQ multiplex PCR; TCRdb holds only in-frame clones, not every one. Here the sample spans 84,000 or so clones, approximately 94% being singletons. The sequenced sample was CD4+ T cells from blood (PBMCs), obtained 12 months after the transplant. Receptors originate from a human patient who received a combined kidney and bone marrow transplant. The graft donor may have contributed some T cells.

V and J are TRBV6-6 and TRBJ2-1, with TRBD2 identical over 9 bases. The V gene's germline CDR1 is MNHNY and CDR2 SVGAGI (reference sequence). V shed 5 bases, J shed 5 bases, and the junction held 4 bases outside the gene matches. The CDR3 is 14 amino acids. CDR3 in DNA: TGTGCCAGCAGTACGACTAGCGGTCACAATGAGCAGTTCTTC. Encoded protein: CASSTTSGHNEQFF.

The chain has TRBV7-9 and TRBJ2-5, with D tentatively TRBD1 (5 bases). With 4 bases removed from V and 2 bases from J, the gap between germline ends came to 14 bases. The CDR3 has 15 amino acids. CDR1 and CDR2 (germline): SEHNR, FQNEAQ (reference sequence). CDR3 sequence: CASSSVRGRQETQYF. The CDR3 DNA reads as TGTGCCAGCAGCTCCGTAAGGGGAAGACAAGAGACCCAGTACTTC.

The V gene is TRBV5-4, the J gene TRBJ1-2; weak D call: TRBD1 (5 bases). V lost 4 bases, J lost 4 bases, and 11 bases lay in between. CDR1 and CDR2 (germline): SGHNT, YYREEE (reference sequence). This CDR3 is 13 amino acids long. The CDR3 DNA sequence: TGTGCCAGCAGCCAGGGAGGCTCCTATGGCTACACCTTC. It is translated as CASSQGGSYGYTF.

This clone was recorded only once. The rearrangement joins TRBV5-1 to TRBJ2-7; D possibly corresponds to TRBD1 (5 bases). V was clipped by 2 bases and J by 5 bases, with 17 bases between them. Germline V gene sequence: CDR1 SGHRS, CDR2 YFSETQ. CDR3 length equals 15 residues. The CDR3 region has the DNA TGCGCCAGCAGCTTCACAGGCCGGACGTCTAACGAGCAGTACTTC. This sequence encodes CASSFTGRTSNEQYF.

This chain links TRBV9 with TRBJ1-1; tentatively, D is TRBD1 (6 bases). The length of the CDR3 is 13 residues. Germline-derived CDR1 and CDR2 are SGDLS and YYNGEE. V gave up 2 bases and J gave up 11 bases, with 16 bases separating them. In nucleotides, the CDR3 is TGTGCCAGCAGCGTGGCCTTCGACAGGAGGGCTTTCTTT. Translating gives CASSVAFDRRAFF.

CDR3 in DNA: TGTGCCAGCAGCTTCGAACAGGGATTCCAGCCCCAGCATTTT. The encoded protein is CASSFEQGFQPQHF. The rearrangement links TRBV5-6 to TRBJ1-5; maybe TRBD1 (6 bases). V lost 2 bases and J 7 bases, leaving 13 bases between the germline ends. Germline V gives CDR1 SGHDT, CDR2 YYEEEE. The CDR3 is 14 amino acids.

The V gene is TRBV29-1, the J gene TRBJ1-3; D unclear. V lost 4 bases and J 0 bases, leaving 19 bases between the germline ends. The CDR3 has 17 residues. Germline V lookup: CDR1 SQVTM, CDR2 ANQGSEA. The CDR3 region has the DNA TGCAGCGTTGTGGTTCTGGGCAGAGAAGACTCTGGAAACACCATATATTTT. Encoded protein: CSVVVLGREDSGNTIYF.

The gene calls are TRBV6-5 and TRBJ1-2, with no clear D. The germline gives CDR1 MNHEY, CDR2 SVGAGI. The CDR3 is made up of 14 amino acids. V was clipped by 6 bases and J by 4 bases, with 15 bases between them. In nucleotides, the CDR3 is TGTGCCAGCAGACGGAGGGCGCTCAGCTATGGCTACACCTTC. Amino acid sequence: CASRRRALSYGYTF.

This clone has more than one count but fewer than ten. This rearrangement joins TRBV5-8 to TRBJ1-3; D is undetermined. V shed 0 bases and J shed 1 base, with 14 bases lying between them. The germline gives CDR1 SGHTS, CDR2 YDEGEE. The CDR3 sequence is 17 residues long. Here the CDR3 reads CASSLALGPFSGNTIYF. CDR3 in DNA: TGTGCCAGCAGCTTGGCCTTGGGCCCTTTTTCTGGAAACACCATATATTTT.

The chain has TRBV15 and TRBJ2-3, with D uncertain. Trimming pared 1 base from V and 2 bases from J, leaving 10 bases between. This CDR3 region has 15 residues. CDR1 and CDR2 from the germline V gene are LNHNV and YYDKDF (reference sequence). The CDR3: CATSRGFAYTDTQYF. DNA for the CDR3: TGTGCCACCAGCAGAGGTTTTGCGTACACAGATACGCAGTATTTT.

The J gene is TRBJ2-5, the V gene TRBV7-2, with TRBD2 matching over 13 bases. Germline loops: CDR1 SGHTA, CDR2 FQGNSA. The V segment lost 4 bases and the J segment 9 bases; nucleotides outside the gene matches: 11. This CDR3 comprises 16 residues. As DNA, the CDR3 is TGTGCCAGCAGCTCCAAACTAGCGGGGGGGCAAGGGGCCCAGTACTTC. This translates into CASSSKLAGGQGAQYF.

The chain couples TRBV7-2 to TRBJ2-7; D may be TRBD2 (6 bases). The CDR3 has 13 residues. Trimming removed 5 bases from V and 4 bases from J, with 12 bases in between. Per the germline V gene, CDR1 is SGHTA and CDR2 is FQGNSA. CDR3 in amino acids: CASSPTEGYEQYF. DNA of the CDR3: TGTGCCAGCAGCCCTACGGAGGGATACGAGCAGTACTTC.

The CDR3 region is CSVEAYGQGRGTDTQYF. The CDR3 DNA reads TGCAGCGTTGAAGCCTACGGGCAGGGCCGGGGCACAGATACGCAGTATTTT. The rearrangement uses TRBV29-1 and TRBJ2-3; D is perhaps TRBD1 (5 bases). Trimming stripped 1 base from V and 1 base from J, with 18 bases between. Germline V lookup: CDR1 SQVTM, CDR2 ANQGSEA. This CDR3 has 17 amino acids.

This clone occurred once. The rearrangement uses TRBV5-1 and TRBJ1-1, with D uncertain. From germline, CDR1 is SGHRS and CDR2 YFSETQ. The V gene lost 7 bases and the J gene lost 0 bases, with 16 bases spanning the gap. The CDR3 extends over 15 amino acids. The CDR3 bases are TGCGCCAGCCACCCCGGGAGGCGCGTGAACACTGAAGCTTTCTTT. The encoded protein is CASHPGRRVNTEAFF.

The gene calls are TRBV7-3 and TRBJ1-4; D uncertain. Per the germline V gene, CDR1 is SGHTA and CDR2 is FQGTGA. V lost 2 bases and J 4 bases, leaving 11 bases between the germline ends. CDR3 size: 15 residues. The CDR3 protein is CASSLGPGNNEKLFF. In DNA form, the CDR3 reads TGTGCCAGCAGCTTAGGGCCGGGGAATAATGAAAAACTGTTTTTT.

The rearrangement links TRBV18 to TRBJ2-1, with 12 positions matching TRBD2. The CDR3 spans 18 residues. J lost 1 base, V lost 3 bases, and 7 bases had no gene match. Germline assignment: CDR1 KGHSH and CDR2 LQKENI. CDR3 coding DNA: TGTGCCAGCTCACCTTTGGCTAGCGGGGGGGCATCCTACAATGAGCAGTTCTTC. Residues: CASSPLASGGASYNEQFF.

The CDR3 nucleotides are TGTGCCAGCAGTGTCCGCGGTTTAGCCAAAAACATTCAGTACTTC. Its translation is CASSVRGLAKNIQYF. The rearrangement uses TRBV5-8 and TRBJ2-4, with D uncertain. The CDR3 sequence is 15 residues long. The germline CDR1 and CDR2 sequences are SGHTS and YDEGEE. The V and J ends lost 5 bases and 0 bases respectively, with 12 bases between them.

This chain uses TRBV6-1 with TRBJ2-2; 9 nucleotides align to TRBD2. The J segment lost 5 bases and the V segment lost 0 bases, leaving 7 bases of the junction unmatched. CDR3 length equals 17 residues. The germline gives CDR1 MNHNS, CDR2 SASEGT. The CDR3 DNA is TGTGCCAGCAGTGAAGCACAGCGGGGGGCTCAAACCGGGGAGCTGTTTTTT. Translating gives CASSEAQRGAQTGELFF.

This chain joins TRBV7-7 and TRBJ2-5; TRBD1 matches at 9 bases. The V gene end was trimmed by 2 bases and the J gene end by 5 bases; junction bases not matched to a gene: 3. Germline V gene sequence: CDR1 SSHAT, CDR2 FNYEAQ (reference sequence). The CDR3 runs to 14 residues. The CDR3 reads CASSLTGGAETQYF. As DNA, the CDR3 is TGTGCCAGCAGCTTAACAGGGGGCGCGGAGACCCAGTACTTC.

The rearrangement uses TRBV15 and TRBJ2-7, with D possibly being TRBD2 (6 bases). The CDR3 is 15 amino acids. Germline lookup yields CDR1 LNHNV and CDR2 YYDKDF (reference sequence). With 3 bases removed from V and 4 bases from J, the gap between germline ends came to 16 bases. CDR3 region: CATSRSPGTLYEQYF. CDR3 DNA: TGTGCCACCAGCAGGTCCCCCGGGACTCTTTACGAGCAGTACTTC.

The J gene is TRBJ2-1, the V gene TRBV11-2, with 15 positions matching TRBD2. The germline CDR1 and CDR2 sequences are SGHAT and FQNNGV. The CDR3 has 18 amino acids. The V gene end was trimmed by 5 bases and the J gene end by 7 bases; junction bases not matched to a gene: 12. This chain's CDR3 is CASSHTARTSGRGNEQFF. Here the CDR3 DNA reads TGTGCCAGCAGCCATACCGCTCGGACTAGCGGGAGGGGTAATGAGCAGTTCTTC.